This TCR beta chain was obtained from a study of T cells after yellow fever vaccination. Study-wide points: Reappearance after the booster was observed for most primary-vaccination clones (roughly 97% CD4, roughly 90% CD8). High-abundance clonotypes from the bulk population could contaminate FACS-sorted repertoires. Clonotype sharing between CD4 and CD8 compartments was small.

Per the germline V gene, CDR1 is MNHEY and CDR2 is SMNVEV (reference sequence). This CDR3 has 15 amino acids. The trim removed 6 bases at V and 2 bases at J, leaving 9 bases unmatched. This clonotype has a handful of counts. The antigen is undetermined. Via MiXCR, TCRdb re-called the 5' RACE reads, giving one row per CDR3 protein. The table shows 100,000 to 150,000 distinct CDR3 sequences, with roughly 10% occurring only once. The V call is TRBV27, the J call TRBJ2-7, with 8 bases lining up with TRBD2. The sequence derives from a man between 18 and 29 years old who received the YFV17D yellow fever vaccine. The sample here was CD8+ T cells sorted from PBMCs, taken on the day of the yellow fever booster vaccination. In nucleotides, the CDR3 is TGTGCCAGCAGCCGGGGGGGGACGGGGGCCTACGAGCAGTACTTC. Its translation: CASSRGGTGAYEQYF.